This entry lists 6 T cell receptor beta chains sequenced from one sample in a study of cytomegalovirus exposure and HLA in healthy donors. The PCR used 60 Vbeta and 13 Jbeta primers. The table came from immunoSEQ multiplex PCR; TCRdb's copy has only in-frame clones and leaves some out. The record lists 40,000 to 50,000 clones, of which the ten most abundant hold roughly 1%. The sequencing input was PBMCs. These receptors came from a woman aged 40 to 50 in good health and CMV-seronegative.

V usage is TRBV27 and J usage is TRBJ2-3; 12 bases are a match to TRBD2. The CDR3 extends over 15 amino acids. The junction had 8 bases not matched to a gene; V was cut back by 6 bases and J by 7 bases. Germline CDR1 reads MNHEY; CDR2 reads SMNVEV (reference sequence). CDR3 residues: CASSPTSGSLNTQYF. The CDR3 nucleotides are TGTGCCAGCAGCCCGACTAGCGGGAGCTTGAATACGCAGTATTTT.

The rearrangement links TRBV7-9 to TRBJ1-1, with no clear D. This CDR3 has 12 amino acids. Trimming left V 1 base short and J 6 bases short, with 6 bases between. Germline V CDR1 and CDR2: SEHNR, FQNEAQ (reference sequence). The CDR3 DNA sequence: TGTGCCAGCAGCTTAGACCCGGCTGAAGCTTTCTTT. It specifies CASSLDPAEAFF. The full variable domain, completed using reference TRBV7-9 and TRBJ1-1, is DTGVSQNPRHKITKRGQNVTFRCDPISEHNRLYWYRQTLGQGPEFLTYFQNEAQLEKSRLLSDRFSAERPKGSFSTLEIQRTEQGDSAMYLCASSLDPAEAFFGQGTRLTVV.

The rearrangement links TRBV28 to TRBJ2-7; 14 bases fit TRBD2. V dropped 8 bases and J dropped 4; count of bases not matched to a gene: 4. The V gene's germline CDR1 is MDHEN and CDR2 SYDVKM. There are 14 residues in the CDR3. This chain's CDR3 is CASWTSGRWYEQYF. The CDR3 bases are TGTGCCAGCTGGACTAGCGGGAGGTGGTACGAGCAGTACTTC.

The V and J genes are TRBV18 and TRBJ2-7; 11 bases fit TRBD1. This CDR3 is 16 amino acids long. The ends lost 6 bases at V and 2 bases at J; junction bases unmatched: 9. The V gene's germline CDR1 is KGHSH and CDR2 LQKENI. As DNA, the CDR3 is TGTGCCAGCTCCAACACACCGGGACAGGGGGCCTACGAGCAGTACTTC. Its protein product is CASSNTPGQGAYEQYF.

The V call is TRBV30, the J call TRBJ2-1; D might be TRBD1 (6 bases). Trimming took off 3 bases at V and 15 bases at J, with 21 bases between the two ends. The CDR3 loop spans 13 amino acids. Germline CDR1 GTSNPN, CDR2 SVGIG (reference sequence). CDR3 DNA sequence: TGTGCCTGGAGCGACCATAGGGGGACGGAGATGTTCTTC. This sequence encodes CAWSDHRGTEMFF.

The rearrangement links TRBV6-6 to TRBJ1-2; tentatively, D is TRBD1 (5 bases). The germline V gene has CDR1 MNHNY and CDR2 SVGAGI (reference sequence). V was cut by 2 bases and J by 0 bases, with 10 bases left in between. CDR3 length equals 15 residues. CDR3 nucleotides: TGTGCCAGCAGTTACCGACAGAGACCTAACTATGGCTACACCTTC. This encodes CASSYRQRPNYGYTF.